Below, 27 T cell receptor delta chains from the same sample are listed, as sequenced in a study of gamma-delta chains in newborns, infants, children. TCRdb reprocessed the reads through CATT. The data contain fewer than 14,000 delta-chain clones, 3.5% of them singletons. The sequenced sample was blood. Source of these receptors: a child who was a newborn, infant or young child, either healthy, febrile or measles-vaccinated (not recorded which).

Regarding this clone: TCRdb's listed protein matches a much larger clone and diverges from this DNA's translation at residue 10, likely through a read error; the protein shown comes from the DNA. The chain employs TRDV2 and TRDJ3, with D perhaps TRDD3 (5 bases). The CDR3 loop spans 18 amino acids. Per germline, CDR1 GEAIGNYY and CDR2 EKD. The V gene lost 0 bases and the J gene lost 3 bases, with 14 bases spanning the gap. The CDR3, as DNA: TGTGCCTGTGACACCGTTGGGGACAGCTTCTGGGACACCCGACAGATGTTTTTC. Encoded protein: CACDTVGDSFWDTRQMFF.

This clone was found a few times. The rearrangement uses TRDV3 and TRDJ1; 12 positions match TRDD3. Germline V gene lookup returns CDR1 TVYSNPD and CDR2 GDNSRS (reference sequence). The CDR3 is 22 residues long. Losses at the gene ends were 5 bases for V and 1 base for J; bases not matched to a gene: 29. CDR3 nucleotides: TGTGCCACCCCTAACCACTTATACTGGGGGATACCCCAATACGAATCCACCGATAAACTCATCTTT. Amino acid sequence: CATPNHLYWGIPQYESTDKLIF.

On this clone: Compared with germline, one end of the junction differs, possibly owing to a read error. The CDR3 bases are TGTGCCCTTGGGGAACTTTGGCTCTCACAGGGGGTAACTGTGGGTTCCGATAAACTCATCTTT. Translated: CALGELWLSQGVTVGSDKLIF. This chain connects TRDV1 to TRDJ1, with D maybe TRDD3 (5 bases). Germline V CDR1 and CDR2: TSWWSYY, QGS. There are 21 residues in the CDR3.

In regard to this clone: There is a difference at residue 13 between the TCRdb protein and the DNA translation, so the protein given here was translated from the DNA. This chain links TRDV1 with TRDJ1; a possible D gene is TRDD2 (6 bases). Trimming left V 3 bases short and J 3 bases short, with 23 bases between. Germline V gene sequence: CDR1 TSWWSYY, CDR2 QGS. The CDR3 has 18 amino acids. The CDR3, as DNA: TGTGCTCTTGGGGACCCTGCTCCTACTATTGGGTTCGCCGATAAACTCATCTTT. It yields the protein CALGDPAPTIGFADKLIF.

J is TRDJ1 and V is TRDV1; D not resolved. V dropped 1 base and J dropped 2 bases, with 11 bases sitting between them. CDR3 size: 15 residues. Per the germline V gene, CDR1 is TSWWSYY and CDR2 is QGS. This CDR3 reads CALGEHPVLTDKLIF. CDR3 in DNA: TGTGCTCTTGGGGAACACCCCGTACTAACCGATAAACTCATCTTT.

CDR3 DNA sequence: TGTGCCTGTGACACCAGATTAGGCAGTTGGCCCTGGGACACCCGACAGATGTTTTTC. This gives the protein CACDTRLGSWPWDTRQMFF. The V call is TRDV2, the J call TRDJ3; D is ambiguous. The CDR3 extends over 19 amino acids. V was shortened by 0 bases and J by 2 bases, with 16 bases between the two germline ends. Germline V gene sequence: CDR1 GEAIGNYY, CDR2 EKD.

The chain has TRDV1 and TRDJ1, with 9 nucleotides matching TRDD2. Germline V gene data show CDR1 as TSWWSYY and CDR2 as QGS. The CDR3 is 22 residues long. V lost 3 bases, J lost 0 bases, and 23 bases stayed unmatched. The CDR3 DNA reads TGTGCTCTTGGGGATCCAGAGAGGCCTTCCTACGATGTATTGGGGTACACCGATAAACTCATCTTT. Its translation: CALGDPERPSYDVLGYTDKLIF.

This clone was seen a handful of times. The chain carries TRDV3 and TRDJ1; the match to TRDD3 covers 8 bases. The CDR3 runs to 18 residues. Trimming cost V 1 base and J 0 bases; bases outside gene matches: 16. CDR1 and CDR2 from the germline V gene are TVYSNPD and GDNSRS (reference sequence). In DNA form, the CDR3 reads TGTGCCTTTATGGGTCAGGGGATACTCTTCCCGTACACCGATAAACTCATCTTT. Translated, it gives CAFMGQGILFPYTDKLIF. The full variable domain, in which reference TRDV3 and TRDJ1 provide the parts outside the CDR3, is CDKVTQSSPDQTVASGSEVVLLCTYDTVYSNPDLFWYRIRPDYSFQFVFYGDNSRSEGADFTQGRFSVKHILTQKAFHLVISPVRTEDSATYYCAFMGQGILFPYTDKLIFGKGTRVTVEP.

This clone was seen a few times. The J gene was reported as TRDJ1; the V gene went uncalled; TRDD3, as called in the table, went unchecked against the DNA. CDR3 length: 17 residues. In DNA, the CDR3 is TGTGCTCTTGGGTCCCGCCGCTACGGGGGACCCGCTGATAAACTCATCTTT. This gives the protein CALGSRRYGGPADKLIF.

Only a few counts were recorded for this clone. The chain links TRDV1 to TRDJ3, with TRDD2 as a possible D gene (6 bases). Germline V gene sequence: CDR1 TSWWSYY, CDR2 QGS. The length of the CDR3 is 22 residues. Trimming cost V 2 bases and J 2 bases, with 25 bases left between them. The CDR3 region is CALGESPPSLRRWAWDTRQMFF. The CDR3 coding sequence is TGTGCTCTTGGGGAATCCCCTCCTTCCCTCCGACGGTGGGCCTGGGACACCCGACAGATGTTTTTC.

This clone came up a few times. The CDR3: CALGEPLLRGDKADKLIF. The CDR3 DNA sequence: TGTGCTCTTGGGGAACCCCTCCTACGGGGGGATAAAGCCGATAAACTCATCTTT. The chain is built from TRDV1 and TRDJ1; 8 positions agree with TRDD3. Germline CDR1 and CDR2: TSWWSYY and QGS. The CDR3 spans 18 residues. J was trimmed by 3 bases and V by 1 base; bases with no gene match: 13.

The chain is built from TRDV1 and TRDJ1; 10 positions match TRDD3. This CDR3 region has 18 residues. Looked up from germline, CDR1 is TSWWSYY and CDR2 is QGS. The J segment lost 7 bases and the V segment lost 1 base, leaving 15 bases of the junction unmatched. CDR3: CALGEPTSYLGDKGKLIF. The DNA for the CDR3 is TGTGCTCTTGGGGAACCCACTTCCTATCTGGGGGATAAGGGTAAACTCATCTTT.

This clone ranks as medium-sized. Only one base separates this from a far larger clonotype, so it likely reflects a read error. The identical CDR3 is also encoded by other nucleotide sequences in the sample. The V gene is TRDV2, the J gene TRDJ1; 9 nucleotides line up with TRDD3. V was pared by 1 base and J by 7 bases, with 18 bases of the junction left unmatched. This CDR3 is 18 amino acids long. Per germline, CDR1 GEAIGNYY and CDR2 EKD. CDR3 amino acids: CACDTIPPHTGGSSKLIF. The CDR3 region has the DNA TGTGCCTGTGACACTATTCCACCGCATACTGGGGGAAGCAGTAAACTCATCTTT.

This clone showed up just a few times. The chain has TRDV2 and TRDJ1, with D possibly matching TRDD2 (5 bases). V lost 0 bases and J lost 0, with 13 bases in between. Per the germline V gene, CDR1 is GEAIGNYY and CDR2 is EKD. The CDR3 contains 16 residues. The DNA for the CDR3 is TGTGCCTGTGACACCGTCAAGAGTTCCTACACCGATAAACTCATCTTT. Translated, it gives CACDTVKSSYTDKLIF.

The sample holds a few counts of this clone. The CDR3 spells CACDTLPLGDPYTDKLIF. The CDR3 bases are TGTGCCTGTGACACCCTGCCCCTGGGGGACCCGTACACCGATAAACTCATCTTT. The gene calls are TRDV2 and TRDJ1; TRDD3 matches 8 bases. From germline, CDR1 is GEAIGNYY and CDR2 EKD. V lost 0 bases and J lost 0; bases outside the gene matches: 11. The CDR3 loop spans 18 amino acids.

The CDR3 region has the DNA TGTGCTCTTGGGGAACTGAAGGGCTTAAAAAACTGGGGGATAAATAAGGGGTACACCGATAAACTCATCTTT. Its translation: CALGELKGLKNWGINKGYTDKLIF. The gene calls are TRDV1 and TRDJ1, with TRDD3 identical over 11 bases. Unmatched junction bases numbered 24, after V lost 0 bases and J lost 0 bases. The CDR3 length is 24 residues. Per germline, CDR1 TSWWSYY and CDR2 QGS.

This clone is deemed medium-sized (0.01 to 0.1%). V usage is TRDV2 and J usage is TRDJ3; 8 bases agree with TRDD3. With 0 bases clipped from V and 0 bases from J, the junction kept 12 bases outside the gene matches. Germline V gene lookup returns CDR1 GEAIGNYY and CDR2 EKD. The CDR3 spans 21 residues. Written as DNA, the CDR3 is TGTGCCTGTGACACCGGTACTGGGGGCCCGGAGGGCTCCTGGGACACCCGACAGATGTTTTTC. Translating it yields CACDTGTGGPEGSWDTRQMFF.

This clone was detected a few times. The chain combines TRDV2 with TRDJ1; 8 nucleotides agree with TRDD3. This CDR3 is 14 amino acids long. The V gene end was trimmed by 1 base and the J gene end by 4 bases; junction bases not matched to a gene: 4. Germline CDR1 and CDR2: GEAIGNYY and EKD. This CDR3 is CACDTLGGNDKLIF. CDR3 coding DNA: TGTGCCTGTGACACACTGGGGGGTAACGATAAACTCATCTTT.

This clone has more than one count but fewer than ten. V gene TRDV2 combines with J gene TRDJ3, with D unresolved. Germline V gene lookup returns CDR1 GEAIGNYY and CDR2 EKD. The CDR3 length is 17 residues. V gave up 0 bases and J gave up 0 bases, with 8 bases separating them. CDR3 coding DNA: TGTGCCTGTGACACCCTATCCAGCTCCTGGGACACCCGACAGATGTTTTTC. The encoded protein is CACDTLSSSWDTRQMFF.

The gene calls are TRDV1 and TRDJ1, with 9 bases lining up with TRDD3. The CDR3 is 17 amino acids. Germline V CDR1 and CDR2: TSWWSYY, QGS. V lost 2 bases to trimming and J lost 4 bases; unmatched junction nucleotides: 11. The CDR3 region is CALGEGRGDTYFDKLIF. The CDR3 bases are TGTGCTCTTGGGGAAGGAAGGGGGGATACCTACTTCGATAAACTCATCTTT.

This rearrangement joins TRDV2 to TRDJ3; 11 nucleotides line up with TRDD3. CDR3 length equals 19 residues. Germline V lookup: CDR1 GEAIGNYY, CDR2 EKD. V lost 2 bases to trimming and J lost 2 bases; unmatched junction nucleotides: 7. CDR3 coding DNA: TGTGCCTGTGACAAGTGGGGGATACGGCATCCCTGGGACACCCGACAGATGTTTTTC. It yields the protein CACDKWGIRHPWDTRQMFF.

Regarding this clone: This sample also contains other DNA sequences that code for the same CDR3. The chain links TRDV1 to TRDJ1, with TRDD3 identical over 7 bases. Germline assignment: CDR1 TSWWSYY and CDR2 QGS. The CDR3 length is 16 residues. V trimming: 0 bases; J trimming: 1 base; junction bases outside the gene matches: 5. The CDR3: CALGELRIRRTDKLIF. CDR3 sequence (DNA): TGTGCTCTTGGGGAACTTAGGATACGACGCACCGATAAACTCATCTTT.

A remark on this clone: Other DNA variants within this sample encode the same CDR3. The chain employs TRAV29/DV5 and TRDJ1, with 11 bases aligning to TRDD3. Germline assignment: CDR1 NSMFDY and CDR2 ISSIKDK. Trimming cost V 5 bases and J 7 bases; bases outside gene matches: 22. CDR3 length: 18 amino acids. The CDR3 here is CAATSLRTGGYDGLKLIF. The CDR3, as DNA: TGTGCAGCTACTTCCCTTCGTACTGGGGGATATGATGGTCTTAAACTCATCTTT.

The J gene was recorded as TRDJ1; no V gene was called; the table's D call, TRDD3, has no DNA check behind it. The CDR3 runs to 21 residues. CDR3 in DNA: TGTGCTCTTGGGGAACGCAGACCTCGTCCCCTTCTACTGGGGGATACAAATAAACTCATCTTT. It is translated as CALGERRPRPLLLGDTNKLIF.

J is TRDJ3 and V is TRDV2; 9 nucleotides line up with TRDD3. TCRdb records no J gene; here it was assigned by comparing the DNA to germline. The CDR3 has 23 residues. Germline CDR1 is GEAIGNYY and CDR2 is EKD. Germline trimming cut 0 bases from V and 0 bases from J; bases unmatched to any gene: 17. The CDR3 sequence: CACDTGGTGGLTLRSWDTRQMFF. The CDR3 nucleotides read TGTGCCTGTGACACCGGTGGTACTGGGGGACTCACCCTACGCTCCTGGGACACCCGACAGATGTTTTTC.

In its sample, this clone ranks as medium-sized. Other DNA sequences within the sample encode an identical CDR3. The J gene is TRDJ1, the V gene TRDV3; a possible D gene is TRDD3 (5 bases). CDR3 length: 15 amino acids. V was cut by 3 bases and J by 0 bases, with 17 bases left in between. Germline CDR1 TVYSNPD, CDR2 GDNSRS (reference sequence). The CDR3 nucleotides read TGTGCCTTGACCCACTCGGGGGCCTACACCGATAAACTCATCTTT. This sequence encodes CALTHSGAYTDKLIF. The entire variable domain, with the rest obtained from reference TRDV3 and TRDJ1, is as follows: CDKVTQSSPDQTVASGSEVVLLCTYDTVYSNPDLFWYRIRPDYSFQFVFYGDNSRSEGADFTQGRFSVKHILTQKAFHLVISPVRTEDSATYYCALTHSGAYTDKLIFGKGTRVTVEP.

Comments on this clone: Just one base apart from a much larger clone, this may be a read error. Other DNA sequences from this sample encode an identical CDR3 as well. The chain joins TRDV2 to TRDJ3; 7 bases are a match to TRDD3. This CDR3 has 14 residues. CDR1 GEAIGNYY and CDR2 EKD come from the germline V gene. The CDR3 loop reads CACDPLGVSRQMFF. The CDR3 coding sequence is TGCGCCTGTGACCCCCTGGGGGTCTCCCGACAGATGTTTTTC.